The source of this T cell receptor (beta chain) is a study of human T cells and chemical hapten exposure. Study background: The sensitizer, 2% DPC, was used on approximately 2 cm by approximately 2 cm of upper inner arm skin. The cohort included alopecia areata under or over 50% scalp, totalis and universalis.

Time point meaning: patch test 3, about 24 weeks after DPC sensitization. Sample treatment: therapeutic diphenylcyclopropenone sensitization with weekly scalp DPC. Germline V lookup: CDR1 SQVTM, CDR2 ANQGSEA. This CDR3 is 13 amino acids long. Trimming shortened V by 4 bases and J by 5 bases, and 13 bases separated the two germline ends. This clonotype showed up just a few times. Its antigen remains unknown. In the library, unique molecular identifiers were attached to individual cDNA molecules. TCRdb analysed the RACE reads with MiXCR anew, one entry per CDR3 protein. The data hold 150,000 to 200,000 distinct CDR3 sequences, with 20% to 25% observed a single time. The study's findings and limits: TCRs above 1 in 1000 frequency stayed constant with DPC sensitization.

The receptor comes from a woman in her forties with alopecia areata. Some clones in this sample may be carry-over from other donors' samples. The specimen comprised whole blood, sampled in connection with sensitization to the hapten diphenylcyclopropenone (DPC). V usage is TRBV29-1 and J usage is TRBJ2-3, with D possibly matching TRBD1 (5 bases). In nucleotides, the CDR3 is TGCAGCGTTGCGGGCAGGGCGAGAGATACGCAGTATTTT. Its translation is CSVAGRARDTQYF.